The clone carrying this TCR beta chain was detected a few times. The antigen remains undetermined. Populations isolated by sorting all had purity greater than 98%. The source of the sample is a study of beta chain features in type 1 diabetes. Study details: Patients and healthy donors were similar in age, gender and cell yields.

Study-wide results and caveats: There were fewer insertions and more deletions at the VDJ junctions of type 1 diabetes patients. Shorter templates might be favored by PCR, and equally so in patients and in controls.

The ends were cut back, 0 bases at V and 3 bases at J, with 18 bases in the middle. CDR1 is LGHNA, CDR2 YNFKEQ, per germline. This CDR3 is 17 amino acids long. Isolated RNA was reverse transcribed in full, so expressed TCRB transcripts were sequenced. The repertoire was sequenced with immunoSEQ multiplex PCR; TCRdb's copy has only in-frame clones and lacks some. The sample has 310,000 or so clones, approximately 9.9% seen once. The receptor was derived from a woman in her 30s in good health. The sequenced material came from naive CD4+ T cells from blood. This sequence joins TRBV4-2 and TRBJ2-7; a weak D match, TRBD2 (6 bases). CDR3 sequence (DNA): TGTGCCAGCAGCCAAGATCCCGATGGGGGGAACGGCTACGAGCAGTACTTC. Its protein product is CASSQDPDGGNGYEQYF.